Sequencing of this T cell receptor (beta chain) was carried out in a study of CD8 T cells in Susac syndrome. A quantity of roughly 0.5 to 1 ug RNA underwent reverse transcription using random hexamers. TCRdb recomputed calls from the immunoSEQ multiplex PCR reads with MiXCR, one row per CDR3 protein. The repertoire has about 120,000 distinct CDR3 sequences, roughly 94% of them found once; the top ten carry about 0.3%. Germline assignment: CDR1 SGDLS and CDR2 YYNGEE. This CDR3 spans 15 amino acids. The J segment lost 5 bases and the V segment lost 3 bases, leaving 8 bases of the junction unmatched. The chain joins TRBV9 to TRBJ2-3; 8 bases match TRBD2. This TCR was sampled from a human donor with Susac syndrome. Specimen: CD8+ T cells from PBMCs. CDR3 protein: CASSGLDGGGDTQYF. The CDR3 region has the DNA TGTGCCAGCAGCGGGCTCGACGGGGGGGGAGATACGCAGTATTTT.